A single T cell receptor (beta chain) is shown here with its context. Its target is not known. This record comes from a study of cytomegalovirus exposure and HLA in healthy donors. General study findings and limits: When analyzed later, the rates of TCR association showed variation by HLA locus, with DRB1 the most and HLA-C the fewest.

Each of the donors was a healthy bone marrow donor. This CDR3 spans 13 amino acids. The germline V gene encodes CDR1 SNHLY and CDR2 FYNNEI. The trim removed 5 bases at V and 10 bases at J, leaving 6 bases unmatched. PCR amplification relied on 60 Vbeta primers (plus 13 Jbeta primers). TCRdb's copy holds only in-frame clones and misses some; the assay was immunoSEQ multiplex PCR. This sample has around 130,000 clones, with 82% found just once. Material: PBMCs. The gene calls are TRBV2 and TRBJ2-1; TRBD2 agrees at 9 bases. This receptor was taken from a boy aged 2 to 9 in good health and CMV-seronegative. CDR3 loop: CASSSPLAGEQFF. CDR3 DNA: TGTGCCAGCAGTAGTCCTCTAGCGGGAGAGCAGTTCTTC.